This is a list of T cell receptor beta chains from one sample in a study of blood T cell repertoires in COVID-19. Clones were sequenced by immunoSEQ multiplex PCR, and TCRdb holds only the in-frame ones, with some missing. The table shows 40,000 to 45,000 clones, with around three quarters occurring only once. The sequenced sample was peripheral blood. These receptors were obtained from a man at least 80 years old with acute or convalescent COVID-19. Each CDR3 is given with its conserved first and last residue. The D gene is left open where the match is weak. For some rows the clone size is stated as once, few or many, or as a class when expanded; others skip it.

abundance,j_gene,v_gene,d_gene,CDR3nt,CDR3aa
.,TRBJ2-1,TRBV7-3,TRBD1,TGTGCCAGCAGCTTGGGACAGGTCTACAATGAGCAGTTCTTC,CASSLGQVYNEQFF
few,TRBJ1-2,TRBV3-1/TRBV3-2,.,TGTGCCAGCAGCCAAGATCGTCGGGTGACCTTC,CASSQDRRVTF
.,TRBJ2-7,TRBV7-6,TRBD1,TGTGCCAGCAGCCTGAAAACAGGGGACGAGCAGTACTTC,CASSLKTGDEQYF
.,TRBJ1-5,TRBV6-5,TRBD1,TGTGCCAGCAGTTTAGTTCCCGGGACAGGGGGACAGCCCCAGCATTTT,CASSLVPGTGGQPQHF
.,TRBJ1-2,TRBV7-8,.,TGTGCCAGCAGCTTAGCCCTTCGGGGGGGCATTGACTATGGCTACACCTTC,CASSLALRGGIDYGYTF
.,TRBJ2-1,TRBV21-1,.,TGTGCCAGCAGCAGATTATACCGTAGTGATAATGAGCAGTTCTTC,CASSRLYRSDNEQFF
.,TRBJ2-7,TRBV10-2,TRBD2,TGCGCCAGCAGTGGTCAGGCCCTACCGGGGACTAGCGGCCCCTACGAGCAGTACTTC,CASSGQALPGTSGPYEQYF
.,TRBJ1-1,TRBV13,.,TGTGCCAGCATCCCCCTCCCGGGAATCATGAACACTGAAGCTTTCTTT,CASIPLPGIMNTEAFF
medium-sized,TRBJ2-7,TRBV5-6,.,TGTGCCAGCAGCTTAGGGATTCAAGGGGGAAACTACGAGCAGTACTTC,CASSLGIQGGNYEQYF
.,TRBJ1-2,TRBV6-5,TRBD1,TGTGCCAGCAGCGAGGGACAGACCTCGGGCTACACCTTC,CASSEGQTSGYTF
.,TRBJ1-1,TRBV11-2,TRBD1,TGTGCCAGCAGCACGGACAGGAGAGCTTTCTTT,CASSTDRRAFF
.,TRBJ2-7,TRBV6-1,.,TGTGCCAGCAGTGAAAACCCAGGGTTCACCTACGAGCAGTACTTC,CASSENPGFTYEQYF